The 32 T cell receptor beta chains below come from one sample, sequenced in a study of cytomegalovirus exposure and HLA in healthy donors. The PCR contained 60 Vbeta and 13 Jbeta primers. Sequencing used immunoSEQ multiplex PCR; TCRdb keeps in-frame clones, though not all of them. The table has around 180,000 clones, roughly four fifths seen once. The sequenced sample consisted of PBMCs. The receptors derive from a girl between 10 and 17 years old in good health and CMV-seropositive.

This sequence joins TRBV6-6 and TRBJ2-2; 8 bases are shared with TRBD2. Germline V CDR1 and CDR2: MNHNY, SVGAGI (reference sequence). With 7 bases clipped from V and 6 bases from J, the junction kept 4 bases outside the gene matches. The CDR3 is 13 residues long. The CDR3 DNA is TGTGCCAGCATCCTCGGGGGGGCCGGGGAGCTGTTTTTT. This codes for CASILGGAGELFF.

V gene TRBV11-2 combines with J gene TRBJ2-7; 7 nucleotides match TRBD1. Trimming cost V 6 bases and J 2 bases; bases outside gene matches: 13. The germline CDR1 and CDR2 sequences are SGHAT and FQNNGV. The CDR3 covers 16 residues. The DNA of the CDR3 is TGTGCCAGCAGGGCACTTAAAGGGGGCGCACCCTACGAGCAGTACTTC. Translation: CASRALKGGAPYEQYF.

This clone was found a few times. V is TRBV6-1 and J is TRBJ2-7; D uncertain. V gave up 5 bases and J gave up 0 bases, with 8 bases separating them. Germline V gene sequence: CDR1 MNHNS, CDR2 SASEGT. The CDR3 is 13 amino acids. CDR3 sequence: CASSMESSYEQYF. CDR3 nucleotides: TGTGCCAGCAGTATGGAGAGCTCCTACGAGCAGTACTTC.

The chain carries TRBV4-1 and TRBJ2-1; D is unresolved. This CDR3 spans 15 amino acids. The V and J ends lost 0 bases and 3 bases respectively, with 9 bases between them. CDR1 and CDR2 (germline): MGHRA, YSYEKL. The CDR3 bases are TGCGCCAGCAGCCAAGAAGACATCCACTACAATGAGCAGTTCTTC. Residues: CASSQEDIHYNEQFF.

J is TRBJ1-4 and V is TRBV2, with 11 bases that match TRBD1. The germline gives CDR1 SNHLY, CDR2 FYNNEI. The CDR3 runs to 14 residues. Trimming cost V 7 bases and J 7 bases; bases outside gene matches: 5. CDR3 in DNA: TGTGCCAGCAACGGACAGGGGGCTGCTGAAAAACTGTTTTTT. It is translated as CASNGQGAAEKLFF.

J is TRBJ2-1 and V is TRBV27; D not resolved. CDR3 size: 13 residues. V lost 3 bases, J lost 4 bases, and 7 bases lay in between. Germline loops: CDR1 MNHEY, CDR2 SMNVEV (reference sequence). This CDR3 is CASSFRSYNEQFF. The CDR3 DNA is TGTGCCAGCAGTTTTCGCAGTTACAATGAGCAGTTCTTC.

J is TRBJ2-5 and V is TRBV7-2; 15 positions match TRBD2. The CDR3 extends over 16 amino acids. V was clipped by 5 bases and J by 7 bases; unmatched bases: 8. Germline V lookup: CDR1 SGHTA, CDR2 FQGNSA. The CDR3 loop is CASSARKGLAGGTQYF. As DNA, the CDR3 is TGTGCCAGCAGCGCACGGAAGGGACTAGCGGGGGGGACCCAGTACTTC.

This sequence joins TRBV2 and TRBJ2-7; D possibly corresponds to TRBD2 (5 bases). Looked up from germline, CDR1 is SNHLY and CDR2 is FYNNEI. The V and J ends lost 2 bases and 7 bases respectively, with 6 bases between them. This CDR3 contains 11 residues. The chain's CDR3 is CASSESGEQYF. For the CDR3, the DNA is TGTGCCAGCAGTGAATCGGGGGAGCAGTACTTC.

This clone was seen only once. V gene TRBV4-1 combines with J gene TRBJ2-1; D unresolved. CDR3 length equals 18 residues. V dropped 0 bases and J dropped 0 bases, with 15 bases sitting between them. Germline V gene lookup returns CDR1 MGHRA and CDR2 YSYEKL. This CDR3 is CASSQDLTPHFSYNEQFF. The DNA for the CDR3 is TGCGCCAGCAGCCAAGATCTGACTCCACACTTCTCCTACAATGAGCAGTTCTTC.

The genes are TRBV27 and TRBJ1-5; 11 positions agree with TRBD1. The CDR3 sequence is 18 residues long. Trimming removed 5 bases from V and 6 bases from J; junction bases left unmatched: 15. Germline CDR1 and CDR2: MNHEY and SMNVEV (reference sequence). The CDR3 spells CASSPRDRGMGVGQPQHF. In DNA form, the CDR3 reads TGTGCCAGCAGTCCCCGGGACAGGGGGATGGGGGTCGGTCAGCCCCAGCATTTT.

This chain connects TRBV9 to TRBJ2-1; D might be TRBD2 (5 bases). The V end was cut by 4 bases, the J end by 2 bases, with 13 bases between. Per the germline V gene, CDR1 is SGDLS and CDR2 is YYNGEE. The CDR3 runs 15 residues. The CDR3 nucleotides read TGTGCCAGCAGCACCGACTACTCCCCCTACAATGAGCAGTTCTTC. Amino acids: CASSTDYSPYNEQFF.

The chain combines TRBV25-1 with TRBJ2-7; no firm D call. V lost 2 bases and J lost 2, with 10 bases in between. Germline CDR1 and CDR2: MGHDK and SYGVNS. The CDR3 spans 14 residues. CDR3 sequence (DNA): TGTGCCAGCAGTGAAATGGGCAAACCCTACGAGCAGTACTTC. Amino acids: CASSEMGKPYEQYF.

This chain's CDR3 is CASRKTEFEQYF. The CDR3 region has the DNA TGCGCCAGCAGGAAGACAGAGTTCGAGCAGTACTTC. The chain recombines TRBV10-1 with TRBJ2-7; D perhaps matches TRBD1 (5 bases). V lost 6 bases and J 6 bases, leaving 12 bases between the germline ends. The germline CDR1 and CDR2 sequences are WNHNN and SYGVQD (reference sequence). The CDR3 runs 12 residues.

The gene calls are TRBV10-2 and TRBJ1-6; the match to TRBD1 covers 9 bases. V shed 4 bases and J 6 bases; nucleotides not matched to a gene: 10. The CDR3 loop spans 17 amino acids. Per germline, CDR1 WSHSY and CDR2 SAAADI. CDR3 DNA sequence: TGCGCCAGCAGTGGAACCCGGGACAGGGTCCTTAATTCACCCCTCCACTTT. As protein: CASSGTRDRVLNSPLHF.

The rearrangement uses TRBV7-3 and TRBJ2-5, with 7 bases aligning to TRBD1. This CDR3 spans 14 amino acids. The germline CDR1 and CDR2 sequences are SGHTA and FQGTGA. V lost 5 bases, J lost 5 bases, and 8 bases stayed unmatched. The CDR3 bases are TGTGCCAGCAGCCCTACCAGGGGGTGGGAGACCCAGTACTTC. Amino acids: CASSPTRGWETQYF.

J is TRBJ1-6 and V is TRBV6-6; 9 bases match TRBD1. Germline loops: CDR1 MNHNY, CDR2 SVGAGI (reference sequence). The CDR3 totals 14 residues. J gave up 9 bases and V 4 bases, and 4 bases lay outside the gene matches. The CDR3 spells CASSWTGDGSPLHF. In nucleotides, the CDR3 is TGTGCCAGCAGTTGGACAGGGGACGGTTCACCCCTCCACTTT.

The chain is built from TRBV6-1 and TRBJ2-1; TRBD1 is a possible D gene (7 bases). Looked up from germline, CDR1 is MNHNS and CDR2 is SASEGT. The CDR3 sequence is 18 residues long. V lost 1 base and J lost 0, with 16 bases in between. The CDR3 sequence: CASSEGDPGGYSYNEQFF. The DNA for the CDR3 is TGTGCCAGCAGTGAAGGGGATCCAGGGGGGTACTCCTACAATGAGCAGTTCTTC.

The DNA of the CDR3 is TGTGCCAGCAGCGGCCGTTACTCGGGCAATGAGCAGTTCTTC. It encodes CASSGRYSGNEQFF. This chain joins TRBV9 and TRBJ2-1; D gene unclear. Trimming pared 3 bases from V and 6 bases from J, leaving 13 bases between. The CDR3 sequence is 14 residues long. CDR1 SGDLS and CDR2 YYNGEE come from the germline V gene.

For this clone: Other DNA sequences within the sample encode an identical CDR3. The CDR3 region is CASSQDRGYEQYF. The CDR3 DNA reads TGTGCCAGCAGCCAAGACAGGGGCTACGAGCAGTACTTC. The rearrangement links TRBV4-2 to TRBJ2-7; the D gene is possibly TRBD1 (6 bases). The CDR3 runs to 13 residues. Germline-derived CDR1 and CDR2 are LGHNA and YNFKEQ. V lost 0 bases, J lost 3 bases, and 6 bases lay in between.

The DNA for the CDR3 is TGCGCCAGCAGCGCACAGGGGGCGGAAAGGGTACCTGAAGCTTTCTTT. It codes for CASSAQGAERVPEAFF. The J gene is TRBJ1-1, the V gene TRBV5-1, with 9 bases fitting TRBD1. The CDR3 loop spans 16 amino acids. CDR1 is SGHRS and CDR2 is YFSETQ in the germline V gene. With V trimmed by 4 bases and J by 6 bases, 13 bases remained unmatched.

The chain combines TRBV2 with TRBJ2-5; 8 nucleotides align to TRBD2. Unmatched junction bases numbered 9, after V lost 4 bases and J lost 5 bases. The CDR3 is made up of 15 amino acids. CDR1 is SNHLY, CDR2 FYNNEI, per germline. The CDR3 DNA reads as TGTGCCAGCAGTGGATTCGGGACGGGGGGGGAGACCCAGTACTTC. Translated: CASSGFGTGGETQYF.

This clone showed up just a few times. The chain joins TRBV5-1 to TRBJ2-3; TRBD2 matches 12 bases. Germline V gene data show CDR1 as SGHRS and CDR2 as YFSETQ. The CDR3 is 16 amino acids. V lost 4 bases, J lost 4 bases, and 7 bases stayed unmatched. CDR3: CASSVSSGGVADTQYF. The CDR3 DNA reads as TGCGCCAGCAGCGTTTCTAGCGGGGGGGTAGCAGATACGCAGTATTTT.

V gene TRBV9 combines with J gene TRBJ1-2; D is unresolved. V was shortened by 0 bases and J by 8 bases, with 17 bases between the two germline ends. The length of the CDR3 is 15 residues. CDR1 and CDR2 from the germline V gene are SGDLS and YYNGEE. The CDR3 loop is CASSVATRGQDGYTF. The CDR3 nucleotides read TGTGCCAGCAGCGTAGCTACAAGAGGGCAGGACGGCTACACCTTC.

J is TRBJ1-1 and V is TRBV21-1. TRBV21-1 is deemed a pseudogene. The CDR3 consists of 14 residues. CDR3 residues: CASSNAEMNTEAFF. Written as DNA, the CDR3 is TGTGCCAGCAGCAATGCGGAGATGAACACTGAAGCTTTCTTT.

V is TRBV2 and J is TRBJ2-7; TRBD2 is a possible D gene (6 bases). CDR3 length: 10 residues. V gave up 3 bases and J gave up 9 bases, with 6 bases separating them. Germline V gives CDR1 SNHLY, CDR2 FYNNEI. CDR3 coding DNA: TGTGCCAGCAGTGACGGGGGGCAGTACTTC. It yields the protein CASSDGGQYF.

As DNA, the CDR3 is TGTGCCAGCAGCAGGACAGGGGAAACCGGGGAGCTGTTTTTT. It yields the protein CASSRTGETGELFF. V usage is TRBV6-4 and J usage is TRBJ2-2; 9 positions match TRBD1. There are 14 residues in the CDR3. Germline trimming cut 6 bases from V and 5 bases from J; bases unmatched to any gene: 4. The germline CDR1 and CDR2 sequences are MRHNA and SNTAGT.

This clone was found a few times. The rearrangement uses TRBV5-1 and TRBJ2-1; 8 positions agree with TRBD2. This CDR3 contains 13 residues. With 6 bases clipped from V and 7 bases from J, the junction kept 6 bases outside the gene matches. The germline V gene encodes CDR1 SGHRS and CDR2 YFSETQ. CDR3 amino acids: CASNGLAMNEQFF. In DNA form, the CDR3 reads TGCGCCAGCAACGGACTAGCTATGAATGAGCAGTTCTTC.

This rearrangement joins TRBV5-8 to TRBJ2-7; the D is unclear. The CDR3 covers 12 residues. In germline, CDR1 is SGHTS, CDR2 YDEGEE. V lost 0 bases and J lost 4, with 5 bases in between. The CDR3 nucleotides are TGTGCCAGCAGCTTGGGAGATTACGAGCAGTACTTC. This translates into CASSLGDYEQYF.

This clone was found once. The genes are TRBV5-4 and TRBJ1-2; D unresolved. Germline lookup yields CDR1 SGHNT and CDR2 YYREEE (reference sequence). This CDR3 comprises 13 residues. V was clipped by 6 bases and J by 5 bases, with 14 bases between them. The CDR3 here is CASTGVAAYGYTF. In DNA form, the CDR3 reads TGTGCCAGCACCGGGGTCGCGGCTTATGGCTACACCTTC.

The V and J genes are TRBV5-6 and TRBJ1-1, with unresolved D. Germline-derived CDR1 and CDR2 are SGHDT and YYEEEE. Deletions cut 1 base from V and 6 bases from J, with 16 bases between. This CDR3 region has 15 residues. CDR3 region: CASSLKSWPLAEAFF. Written as DNA, the CDR3 is TGTGCCAGCAGCTTGAAGTCGTGGCCGCTGGCTGAAGCTTTCTTT.

The chain is built from TRBV5-1 and TRBJ1-1; no definite D call. The CDR3 extends over 15 amino acids. CDR1 is SGHRS and CDR2 is YFSETQ in the germline V gene. V lost 0 bases, J lost 7 bases, and 16 bases lay in between. CDR3 sequence: CASSLEAGQMIEAFF. The CDR3, as DNA: TGCGCCAGCAGCTTGGAGGCAGGTCAAATGATTGAAGCTTTCTTT.

CDR3 loop: CASSATGVNTEAFF. The CDR3 coding sequence is TGTGCCAGCAGCGCTACAGGGGTTAACACTGAAGCTTTCTTT. The chain joins TRBV9 to TRBJ1-1; 7 bases line up with TRBD1. This CDR3 contains 14 residues. The V gene's germline CDR1 is SGDLS and CDR2 YYNGEE. The ends lost 3 bases at V and 2 bases at J; junction bases unmatched: 4.